The next 9 T cell receptor beta chains were all read from a single sample in a study of cytomegalovirus exposure and HLA in healthy donors. Amplification used 60 Vbeta primers and 13 Jbeta primers. Assay: immunoSEQ multiplex PCR; the TCRdb copy retains only in-frame clones and omits some. The sample carries under 200,000 clones, 80% to 85% recorded once. The sample was PBMCs. The receptors come from a woman between 18 and 29 years old in good health and CMV-seronegative.

V is TRBV27 and J is TRBJ2-1; 10 nucleotides align to TRBD1. Germline lookup yields CDR1 MNHEY and CDR2 SMNVEV (reference sequence). The CDR3 consists of 16 residues. Germline trimming cut 1 base from V and 10 bases from J; bases unmatched to any gene: 10. For the CDR3, the DNA is TGTGCCAGCAGTTTATATGACAGGGGGCAATCCAAGGAGCAGTTCTTC. This gives the protein CASSLYDRGQSKEQFF.

V usage is TRBV11-2 and J usage is TRBJ1-2; D is unclear. Germline V gene lookup returns CDR1 SGHAT and CDR2 FQNNGV. The CDR3 covers 13 residues. The V and J ends lost 3 bases and 7 bases respectively, with 12 bases between them. In DNA, the CDR3 is TGTGCCAGCAGCTTCGCTGGCCTAGGTGGCTACACCTTC. This translates into CASSFAGLGGYTF.

The chain combines TRBV19 with TRBJ2-2; 7 bases line up with TRBD1. The CDR3 loop spans 16 amino acids. In germline, CDR1 is LNHDA, CDR2 SQIVND (reference sequence). J lost 0 bases, V lost 2 bases, and 3 bases had no gene match. CDR3 protein: CASSIFGTANTGELFF. CDR3 in DNA: TGTGCCAGTAGTATATTCGGGACAGCGAACACCGGGGAGCTGTTTTTT. Looking up the rest from reference TRBV19 and TRBJ2-2 gives the full variable domain: DGGITQSPKYLFRKEGQNVTLSCEQNLNHDAMYWYRQDPGQGLRLIYYSQIVNDFQKGDIAEGYSVSREKKESFPLTVTSAQKNPTAFYLCASSIFGTANTGELFFGEGSRLTVL.

This clone was observed a few times. This chain links TRBV4-3 with TRBJ1-6; D not certain. The CDR3 length is 15 residues. CDR1 is LGHNA, CDR2 YSLEER, per germline. Trimming left V 4 bases short and J 9 bases short, with 16 bases between. The CDR3 protein is CASSPSRGRGSPLHF. As DNA, the CDR3 is TGCGCCAGCAGCCCCTCGCGGGGTCGGGGTTCACCCCTCCACTTT.

The chain couples TRBV25-1 to TRBJ2-1; maybe TRBD1 (6 bases). The length of the CDR3 is 14 residues. The V end lost 6 bases, the J end lost 4 bases, and 13 bases lay between the germline ends. CDR1 and CDR2 (germline): MGHDK, SYGVNS. The CDR3 sequence: CASRDMGAYNEQFF. In DNA, the CDR3 is TGTGCCAGCAGAGACATGGGGGCTTACAATGAGCAGTTCTTC.

CDR3 in DNA: TGTGCCAGCAGTTTGCCTAGCGGGTACAATGAGCAGTTCTTC. It yields the protein CASSLPSGYNEQFF. The J gene is TRBJ2-1, the V gene TRBV28, with 8 positions matching TRBD2. The germline V gene has CDR1 MDHEN and CDR2 SYDVKM. This CDR3 has 14 amino acids. The V gene end was trimmed by 3 bases and the J gene end by 4 bases; junction bases not matched to a gene: 2.

This chain connects TRBV4-3 to TRBJ2-7; tentative D call: TRBD2 (6 bases). The V end lost 4 bases, the J end lost 3 bases, and 13 bases lay between the germline ends. CDR1 LGHNA and CDR2 YSLEER come from the germline V gene. This CDR3 has 14 amino acids. The DNA of the CDR3 is TGCGCCAGCAGCCCGAATGGGGGGTACTACGAGCAGTACTTC. As protein: CASSPNGGYYEQYF.

This clone was counted between two and nine times. The rearrangement joins TRBV9 to TRBJ2-3; TRBD2 matches 12 bases. There are 17 residues in the CDR3. V was clipped by 6 bases and J by 2 bases; unmatched bases: 10. CDR1 and CDR2 from the germline V gene are SGDLS and YYNGEE. The CDR3 nucleotides are TGTGCCAGCACTACGGCTAGCGGGAGGGCCCCCACAGATACGCAGTATTTT. It yields the protein CASTTASGRAPTDTQYF.

The V call is TRBV28, the J call TRBJ1-5; tentative D call: TRBD1 (6 bases). The V gene lost 5 bases and the J gene lost 1 base, with 15 bases spanning the gap. Germline CDR1 and CDR2: MDHEN and SYDVKM. The CDR3 runs 16 residues. The CDR3 DNA reads as TGTGCCAGCAGTCCCCGGACAGTTAGAAGCAATCAGCCCCAGCATTTT. Amino acid sequence: CASSPRTVRSNQPQHF.